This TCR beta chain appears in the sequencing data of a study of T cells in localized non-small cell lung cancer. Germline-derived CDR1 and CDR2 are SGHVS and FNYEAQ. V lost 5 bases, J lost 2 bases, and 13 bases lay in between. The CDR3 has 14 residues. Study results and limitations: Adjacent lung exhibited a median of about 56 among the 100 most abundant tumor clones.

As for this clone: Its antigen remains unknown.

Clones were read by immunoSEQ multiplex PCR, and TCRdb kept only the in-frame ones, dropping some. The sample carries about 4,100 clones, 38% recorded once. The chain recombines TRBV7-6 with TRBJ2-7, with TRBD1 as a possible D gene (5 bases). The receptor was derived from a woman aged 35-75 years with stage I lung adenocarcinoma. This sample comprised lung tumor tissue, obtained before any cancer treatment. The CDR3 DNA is TGTGCCAGCAGCCCCCGGCAGGGTACCTACGAGCAGTACTTC. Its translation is CASSPRQGTYEQYF.